Presented here are 27 T cell receptor beta chains from one specimen sequenced in a study of shared clonotypes between healthy human individuals. Method: immunoSEQ multiplex PCR; TCRdb's copy keeps in-frame clones and lacks some. The sample consists of roughly 500,000 clones, approximately 79% of them appearing once. The material sequenced was PBMCs. These receptors all come from a woman aged 40 to 50 in good health. Some clones in this sample may be carry-over from other donors' samples.

This clone was seen just once. V and J are TRBV10-3 and TRBJ2-1, with 8 bases aligning to TRBD2. CDR3 length: 15 residues. V was clipped by 5 bases and J by 7 bases; unmatched bases: 10. CDR1 and CDR2 (germline): ENHRY, SYGVKD. CDR3 in DNA: TGTGCCATCAGTTCGGGACTAGACGAACTTAATGAGCAGTTCTTC. It encodes CAISSGLDELNEQFF.

Here the CDR3 reads CASSQEVGTVNTEAFF. For the CDR3, the DNA is TGCGCCAGCAGCCAAGAAGTCGGGACAGTGAACACTGAAGCTTTCTTT. This rearrangement joins TRBV4-1 to TRBJ1-1; TRBD1 matches at 7 bases. CDR3 length: 16 amino acids. V shed 0 bases and J 0 bases; nucleotides not matched to a gene: 4. Germline CDR1 reads MGHRA; CDR2 reads YSYEKL.

The rearrangement links TRBV28 to TRBJ2-1; D unclear. This CDR3 is 13 amino acids long. V was shortened by 8 bases and J by 6 bases, with 14 bases between the two germline ends. Germline values: CDR1 MDHEN, CDR2 SYDVKM. The chain's CDR3 is CASRTPNGNEQFF. Written as DNA, the CDR3 is TGTGCCAGCCGGACCCCAAATGGCAATGAGCAGTTCTTC. The variable domain in full, with the rest retrieved from reference TRBV28 and TRBJ2-1, is DVKVTQSSRYLVKRTGEKVFLECVQDMDHENMFWYRQDPGLGLRLIYFSYDVKMKEKGDIPEGYSVSREKKERFSLILESASTNQTSMYLCASRTPNGNEQFFGPGTRLTVL.

The chain has TRBV28 and TRBJ1-4; possibly TRBD1 for D (6 bases). V lost 5 bases to trimming and J lost 7 bases, with 17 bases between them. Germline-derived CDR1 and CDR2 are MDHEN and SYDVKM. The CDR3 spans 15 residues. CDR3 DNA sequence: TGTGCCAGCAGTCCCCCCGGGGGGGCGGGTGAAAAACTGTTTTTT. Amino acid sequence: CASSPPGGAGEKLFF.

This chain connects TRBV5-4 to TRBJ2-2; 7 bases line up with TRBD2. There are 16 residues in the CDR3. Losses at the gene ends were 2 bases for V and 4 bases for J; bases not matched to a gene: 8. Germline-derived CDR1 and CDR2 are SGHNT and YYREEE (reference sequence). The CDR3 DNA reads TGTGCCAGCAGCTTTTCTAGCGGTATGAGCACCGGGGAGCTGTTTTTT. Translation: CASSFSSGMSTGELFF.

V usage is TRBV11-3 and J usage is TRBJ1-1; TRBD1 agrees at 8 bases. Unmatched junction bases numbered 10, after V lost 5 bases and J lost 5 bases. Germline CDR1 reads SGHNT; CDR2 reads YENEEA. This CDR3 contains 15 residues. CDR3 in amino acids: CASSVSQGAPTEAFF. The CDR3 region has the DNA TGTGCCAGCAGCGTATCTCAGGGGGCGCCTACTGAAGCTTTCTTT. The full variable domain, rest sourced from reference TRBV11-3 and TRBJ1-1, is EAGVVQSPRYKIIEKKQPVAFWCNPISGHNTLYWYLQNLGQGPELLIRYENEEAVDDSQLPKDRFSAERLKGVDSTLKIQPAELGDSAVYLCASSVSQGAPTEAFFGQGTRLTVV.

This chain links TRBV28 with TRBJ2-2, with TRBD1 as a possible D gene (5 bases). This CDR3 is built from 16 residues. Trimming pared 1 base from V and 5 bases from J, leaving 14 bases between. Germline V gene sequence: CDR1 MDHEN, CDR2 SYDVKM. CDR3 sequence: CASSLFMGRRTGELFF. Here the CDR3 DNA reads TGTGCCAGCAGTTTATTCATGGGGCGCCGAACCGGGGAGCTGTTTTTT.

The count of this clone is one. This rearrangement joins TRBV6-6 to TRBJ1-2; D is unresolved. V gave up 0 bases and J gave up 2 bases, with 7 bases separating them. The CDR3 length is 14 residues. The germline gives CDR1 MNHNY, CDR2 SVGAGI (reference sequence). The CDR3 region has the DNA TGTGCCAGCAGTTACTCCGACAAAAACTATGGCTACACCTTC. Translating gives CASSYSDKNYGYTF.

J is TRBJ2-2 and V is TRBV25-1, with TRBD2 identical over 12 bases. The trim removed 4 bases at V and 5 bases at J, leaving 11 bases unmatched. Germline V lookup: CDR1 MGHDK, CDR2 SYGVNS. This CDR3 comprises 18 residues. The CDR3 loop is CASSVGPTSGSETGELFF. The CDR3 DNA follows: TGTGCCAGCAGTGTGGGCCCGACTAGCGGGAGTGAAACCGGGGAGCTGTTTTTT.

The chain has TRBV13 and TRBJ1-2; TRBD1 matches 8 bases. The CDR3 is 16 amino acids. CDR1 is PRHDT and CDR2 is FYEKMQ in the germline V gene (reference sequence). V trimming: 0 bases; J trimming: 4 bases; junction bases outside the gene matches: 7. Written as DNA, the CDR3 is TGTGCCAGCAGCTTAGGACAGGGGGTCTCTCCCTATGGCTACACCTTC. Translated: CASSLGQGVSPYGYTF.

The chain links TRBV2 to TRBJ1-1, with 7 bases aligning to TRBD1. The V segment lost 6 bases and the J segment 4 bases; nucleotides outside the gene matches: 8. The CDR3 is made up of 14 amino acids. Germline assignment: CDR1 SNHLY and CDR2 FYNNEI. CDR3 nucleotide sequence: TGTGCCAGCAGAGACACAGGGGACTCCACTGAAGCTTTCTTT. Translating it yields CASRDTGDSTEAFF.

J is TRBJ1-1 and V is TRBV19; TRBD1 might be the D (6 bases). Trimming took off 3 bases at V and 3 bases at J, with 23 bases between the two ends. The germline gives CDR1 LNHDA, CDR2 SQIVND (reference sequence). The CDR3 loop spans 18 amino acids. Here the CDR3 reads CASSMRWVGGHSDTEAFF. The CDR3 DNA reads TGTGCCAGTAGTATGAGGTGGGTGGGGGGCCATAGCGACACTGAAGCTTTCTTT. Drawing the rest from reference TRBV19 and TRBJ1-1, the complete variable domain is DGGITQSPKYLFRKEGQNVTLSCEQNLNHDAMYWYRQDPGQGLRLIYYSQIVNDFQKGDIAEGYSVSREKKESFPLTVTSAQKNPTAFYLCASSMRWVGGHSDTEAFFGQGTRLTVV.

The genes are TRBV28 and TRBJ2-3, with TRBD2 identical over 12 bases. Trimming took 6 bases from V and 0 from J; bases not matched to a gene: 7. This CDR3 spans 17 amino acids. Looked up from germline, CDR1 is MDHEN and CDR2 is SYDVKM. The CDR3 DNA is TGTGCCAGCAGGGATACTAGCGGGAGGACTAGCACAGATACGCAGTATTTT. Translating gives CASRDTSGRTSTDTQYF.

This chain joins TRBV4-1 and TRBJ2-1, with D possibly matching TRBD2 (7 bases). This CDR3 contains 16 residues. Trimming removed 4 bases at V and 5 bases at J, with 18 bases between. CDR1 and CDR2 (germline): MGHRA, YSYEKL. This CDR3 is CASSRIAGGGHNEQFF. The CDR3 region has the DNA TGCGCCAGCAGCCGTATAGCGGGCGGGGGCCACAATGAGCAGTTCTTC.

CDR3 DNA: TGTGCCAGCAGTTTACGGGGAGGGGATACGCAGTATTTT. Protein sequence: CASSLRGGDTQYF. The J gene is TRBJ2-3, the V gene TRBV27, with TRBD2 identical over 7 bases. V was clipped by 2 bases and J by 6 bases; unmatched bases: 2. The CDR3 totals 13 residues. Germline V CDR1 and CDR2: MNHEY, SMNVEV (reference sequence).

The J gene is TRBJ2-3, the V gene TRBV6-1; maybe TRBD1 (5 bases). V was clipped by 4 bases and J by 10 bases, with 15 bases between them. The CDR3 is 13 residues long. CDR1 and CDR2 (germline): MNHNS, SASEGT. The CDR3 DNA reads TGTGCCAGCAGTGGAACGGACAATATTGCGCAGTATTTT. Translating it yields CASSGTDNIAQYF.

The V gene is TRBV5-6, the J gene TRBJ2-1; TRBD1 or TRBD2 may be the D gene (5 bases each). The V end lost 4 bases, the J end lost 4 bases, and 18 bases lay between the germline ends. The CDR3 contains 16 residues. Germline lookup yields CDR1 SGHDT and CDR2 YYEEEE. CDR3 nucleotides: TGTGCCAGCAGCCGGGGCCGCGGCCAGATATACAATGAGCAGTTCTTC. It is translated as CASSRGRGQIYNEQFF.

The V and J genes are TRBV15 and TRBJ2-7; 9 positions match TRBD2. Germline V lookup: CDR1 LNHNV, CDR2 YYDKDF (reference sequence). CDR3 length: 14 amino acids. V lost 3 bases to trimming and J lost 4 bases; unmatched junction nucleotides: 4. CDR3 sequence reads: CATSRLLAGYEQYF. The CDR3 DNA sequence: TGTGCCACCAGCAGGCTCCTAGCGGGATACGAGCAGTACTTC.

The rearrangement uses TRBV7-9 and TRBJ2-2, with unresolved D. Trimming removed 6 bases from V and 5 bases from J, with 4 bases in between. CDR1 is SEHNR, CDR2 FQNEAQ, per germline (reference sequence). CDR3 length: 11 amino acids. CDR3 coding DNA: TGTGCCAGCAGAATAACCGGGGAGCTGTTTTTT. Amino acids: CASRITGELFF.

V usage is TRBV7-9 and J usage is TRBJ2-3; maybe TRBD2 (6 bases). The CDR3 runs to 15 residues. In germline, CDR1 is SEHNR, CDR2 FQNEAQ (reference sequence). The germline V and J ends were trimmed by 4 bases and 0 bases, with 11 bases remaining between them. In nucleotides, the CDR3 is TGTGCCAGCAGCTCCTCAGGGACTAGCACAGATACGCAGTATTTT. Translating it yields CASSSSGTSTDTQYF. Based on the CDR3 plus reference TRBV7-9 and TRBJ2-3, the full variable domain is DTGVSQNPRHKITKRGQNVTFRCDPISEHNRLYWYRQTLGQGPEFLTYFQNEAQLEKSRLLSDRFSAERPKGSFSTLEIQRTEQGDSAMYLCASSSSGTSTDTQYFGPGTRLTVL.

The rearrangement joins TRBV6-1 to TRBJ1-3, with D perhaps TRBD1 (5 bases). V lost 7 bases and J 4 bases, leaving 8 bases between the germline ends. The CDR3 extends over 12 amino acids. CDR1 and CDR2 (germline): MNHNS, SASEGT. Here the CDR3 reads CASIEGGNTIYF. For the CDR3, the DNA is TGTGCCAGCATCGAGGGGGGAAACACCATATATTTT.

This chain joins TRBV7-3 and TRBJ2-7; D not resolved. CDR1 is SGHTA and CDR2 is FQGTGA in the germline V gene. The CDR3 is 12 residues long. V dropped 2 bases and J dropped 2 bases, with 4 bases sitting between them. The CDR3 bases are TGTGCCAGCAGCTTACAGCCCTACGAGCAGTACTTC. Translation gives CASSLQPYEQYF.

The V and J genes are TRBV9 and TRBJ2-1; D ambiguous. Per the germline V gene, CDR1 is SGDLS and CDR2 is YYNGEE. This CDR3 region has 15 residues. The V end lost 0 bases, the J end lost 3 bases, and 10 bases lay between the germline ends. The CDR3 DNA follows: TGTGCCAGCAGCGTAGGGGTTCCTAACTACAATGAGCAGTTCTTC. Amino acid sequence: CASSVGVPNYNEQFF.

This clone was counted a single time. The chain employs TRBV6-6 and TRBJ2-1; TRBD1 aligns across 8 bases. The germline V gene encodes CDR1 MNHNY and CDR2 SVGAGI (reference sequence). After removal of 6 bases from V and 6 bases from J, the junction contained 10 bases not matched to a gene. There are 15 residues in the CDR3. The CDR3 region has the DNA TGTGCCAGCAGCCCAGGACAGGGATGGATCAATGAGCAGTTCTTC. Protein: CASSPGQGWINEQFF.

The count of this clone is one. This chain joins TRBV11-2 and TRBJ1-6; no firm D call. Trimming removed 4 bases from V and 6 bases from J, with 10 bases in between. The CDR3 runs 14 residues. In germline, CDR1 is SGHAT, CDR2 FQNNGV. The CDR3 protein is CASSSRRSNSPLHF. CDR3 sequence (DNA): TGTGCCAGCAGCTCTAGACGGAGTAATTCACCCCTCCACTTT.

The chain recombines TRBV5-8 with TRBJ2-3; TRBD2 might be the D (5 bases). This CDR3 contains 14 residues. Germline V gene lookup returns CDR1 SGHTS and CDR2 YDEGEE. Trimming took 0 bases from V and 2 from J, leaving 7 bases between them. CDR3 in DNA: TGTGCCAGCAGCTTGGGAGCGGACACAGATACGCAGTATTTT. This encodes CASSLGADTDTQYF.

On this clone: This sample includes further DNA sequences coding for the same CDR3. The chain carries TRBV7-3 and TRBJ1-3, with no clear D. V shed 0 bases and J shed 0 bases, with 3 bases lying between them. CDR3 size: 14 residues. CDR1 SGHTA and CDR2 FQGTGA come from the germline V gene. CDR3 nucleotide sequence: TGTGCCAGCAGCTTAACGGGCTCTGGAAACACCATATATTTT. Protein sequence: CASSLTGSGNTIYF.